Reported below is one T cell receptor (beta chain). Its antigen is unknown. These data come from a study of T cells in Graves' hyperthyroidism and ophthalmopathy. On the study more broadly: It was at initial diagnosis, before any treatment, that peripheral blood was collected.

RNA transcripts gave rise to amplified TCR beta CDR3 regions. A set of HTBI primers served as the primers for a first-round RT-PCR of the TCR CDR3. TCRdb redid the calling of the multiplex PCR reads with MiXCR, one entry per CDR3 protein. The sample lists about 710,000 distinct CDR3 sequences; about 17% were seen once. Germline V gene lookup returns CDR1 SQVTM and CDR2 ANQGSEA. CDR3 size: 14 residues. V lost 4 bases and J 1 base, leaving 10 bases between the germline ends. Broader study findings: Model-based prediction identified ophthalmopathy a median 6.5 months prior to its onset.

Uncontrolled infection, other autoimmune disease, pregnancy or lactation barred patients from enrollment. V and J are TRBV29-1 and TRBJ2-2; D is perhaps TRBD2 (5 bases). The TCR comes from a man aged 18 to 35 with Graves' hyperthyroidism. Sequenced: blood. This CDR3 reads CSVGSGLNTGELFF. The DNA for the CDR3 is TGCAGCGTTGGGAGCGGTCTGAACACCGGGGAGCTGTTTTTT.